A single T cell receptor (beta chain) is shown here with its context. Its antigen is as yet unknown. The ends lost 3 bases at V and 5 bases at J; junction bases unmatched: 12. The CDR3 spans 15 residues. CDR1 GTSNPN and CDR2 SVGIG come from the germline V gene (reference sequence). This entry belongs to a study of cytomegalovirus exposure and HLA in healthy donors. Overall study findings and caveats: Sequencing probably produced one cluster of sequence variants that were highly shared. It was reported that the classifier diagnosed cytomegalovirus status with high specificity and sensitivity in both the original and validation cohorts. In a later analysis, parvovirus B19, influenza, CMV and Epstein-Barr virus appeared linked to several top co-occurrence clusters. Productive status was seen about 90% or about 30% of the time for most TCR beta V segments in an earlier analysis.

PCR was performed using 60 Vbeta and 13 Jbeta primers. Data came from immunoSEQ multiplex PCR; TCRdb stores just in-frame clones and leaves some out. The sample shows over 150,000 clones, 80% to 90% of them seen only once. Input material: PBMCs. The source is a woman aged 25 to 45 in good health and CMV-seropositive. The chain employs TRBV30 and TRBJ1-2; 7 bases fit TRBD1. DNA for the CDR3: TGTGCCTGGAGGGGAACAGGGGCAAGTCGGTATGGCTACACCTTC. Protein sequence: CAWRGTGASRYGYTF.